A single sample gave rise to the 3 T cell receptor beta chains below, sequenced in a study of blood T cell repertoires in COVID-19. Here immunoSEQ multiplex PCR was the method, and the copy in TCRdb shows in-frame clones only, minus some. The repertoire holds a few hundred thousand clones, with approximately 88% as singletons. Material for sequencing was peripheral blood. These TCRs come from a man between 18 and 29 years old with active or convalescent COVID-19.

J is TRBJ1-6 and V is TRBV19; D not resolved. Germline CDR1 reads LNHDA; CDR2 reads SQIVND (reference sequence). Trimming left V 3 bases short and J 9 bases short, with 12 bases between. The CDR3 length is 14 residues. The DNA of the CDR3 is TGTGCCAGTAGTATCGTCCACACCCCTTCACCCCTCCACTTT. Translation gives CASSIVHTPSPLHF. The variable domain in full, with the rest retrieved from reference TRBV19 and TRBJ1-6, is DGGITQSPKYLFRKEGQNVTLSCEQNLNHDAMYWYRQDPGQGLRLIYYSQIVNDFQKGDIAEGYSVSREKKESFPLTVTSAQKNPTAFYLCASSIVHTPSPLHFGNGTRLTVT.

CDR3 DNA sequence: TGTGCCAGCAGTGGTGAGGGGACACCACTGGGCTCTGGAAACACCATATATTTT. This gives the protein CASSGEGTPLGSGNTIYF. This chain links TRBV2 with TRBJ1-3, with a tentative D call TRBD1 (6 bases). The CDR3 contains 18 residues. The V end lost 4 bases, the J end lost 0 bases, and 19 bases lay between the germline ends. Germline-derived CDR1 and CDR2 are SNHLY and FYNNEI.

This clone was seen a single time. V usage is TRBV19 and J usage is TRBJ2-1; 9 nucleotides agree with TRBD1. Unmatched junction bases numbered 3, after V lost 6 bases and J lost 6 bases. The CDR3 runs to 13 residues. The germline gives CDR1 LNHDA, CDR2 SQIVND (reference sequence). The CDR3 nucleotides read TGTGCCAGTAGAGAGACAGGGGGCAATGAGCAGTTCTTC. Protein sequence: CASRETGGNEQFF.